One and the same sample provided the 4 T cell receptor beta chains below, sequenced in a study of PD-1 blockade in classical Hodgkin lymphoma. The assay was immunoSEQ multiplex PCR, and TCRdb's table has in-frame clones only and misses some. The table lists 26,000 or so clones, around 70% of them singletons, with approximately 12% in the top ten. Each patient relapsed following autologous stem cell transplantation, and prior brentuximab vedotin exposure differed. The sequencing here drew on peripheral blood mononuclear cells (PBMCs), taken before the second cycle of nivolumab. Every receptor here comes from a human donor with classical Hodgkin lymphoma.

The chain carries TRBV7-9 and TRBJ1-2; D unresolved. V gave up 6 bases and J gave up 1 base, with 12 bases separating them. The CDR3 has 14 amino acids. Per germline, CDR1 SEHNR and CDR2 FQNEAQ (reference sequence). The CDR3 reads CASSSVVNNYGYTF. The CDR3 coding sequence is TGTGCCAGCAGTTCGGTAGTGAATAACTATGGCTACACCTTC.

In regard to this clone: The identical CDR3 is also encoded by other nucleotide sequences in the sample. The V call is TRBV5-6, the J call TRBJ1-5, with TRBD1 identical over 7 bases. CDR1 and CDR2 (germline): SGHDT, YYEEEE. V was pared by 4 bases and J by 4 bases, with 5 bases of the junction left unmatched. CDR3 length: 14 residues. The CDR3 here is CASSLGQSNQPQHF. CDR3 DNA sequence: TGTGCCAGCAGCCTGGGACAGAGTAATCAGCCCCAGCATTTT. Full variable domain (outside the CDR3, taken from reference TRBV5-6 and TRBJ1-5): DAGVTQSPTHLIKTRGQQVTLRCSPKSGHDTVSWYQQALGQGPQFIFQYYEEEERQRGNFPDRFSGHQFPNYSSELNVNALLLGDSALYLCASSLGQSNQPQHFGDGTRLSIL.

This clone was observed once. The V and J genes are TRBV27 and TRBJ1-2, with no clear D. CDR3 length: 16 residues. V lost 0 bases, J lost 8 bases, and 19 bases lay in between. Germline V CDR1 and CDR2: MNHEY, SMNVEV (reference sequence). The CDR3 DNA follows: TGTGCCAGCAGTTTATCGATAAACCTGCTTAGAGGAGGCTACACCTTC. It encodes CASSLSINLLRGGYTF.

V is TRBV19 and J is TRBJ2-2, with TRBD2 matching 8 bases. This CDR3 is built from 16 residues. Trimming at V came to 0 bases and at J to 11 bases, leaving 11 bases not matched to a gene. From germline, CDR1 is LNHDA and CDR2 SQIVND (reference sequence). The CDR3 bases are TGTGCCAGTAGTATAGACGAGGCCACGGTAGCGGGAGAGCTGTTTTTT. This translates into CASSIDEATVAGELFF. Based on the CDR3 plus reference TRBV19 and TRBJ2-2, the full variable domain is DGGITQSPKYLFRKEGQNVTLSCEQNLNHDAMYWYRQDPGQGLRLIYYSQIVNDFQKGDIAEGYSVSREKKESFPLTVTSAQKNPTAFYLCASSIDEATVAGELFFGEGSRLTVL.